This T cell receptor (beta chain) was found in a study of shared clonotypes between healthy human individuals. Only CD45RO-negative cells positively selected for CCR7 counted as naive CD8 cells, so terminally differentiated effector memory CD45RA+ cells were excluded. The authors distributed each subset's genomic DNA evenly over several immunoSEQ plates. Method: immunoSEQ multiplex PCR; TCRdb's copy keeps in-frame clones and lacks some. The table includes roughly 2,000,000 clones, roughly 95% detected once. The V gene end was trimmed by 0 bases and the J gene end by 2 bases; junction bases not matched to a gene: 5. The CDR3 extends over 18 amino acids. Looked up from germline, CDR1 is LNHDA and CDR2 is SQIVND (reference sequence).

The sequenced sample was naive CD8+ T cells from PBMCs. The chain employs TRBV19 and TRBJ2-6; 9 nucleotides match TRBD1. This TCR derives from a man aged 18 to 29 in good health. Some clones in this sample may be carry-over from other donors' samples. The CDR3: CASSIDDRGDPGANVLTF. The CDR3, as DNA: TGTGCCAGTAGTATAGATGACAGGGGGGACCCTGGGGCCAACGTCCTGACTTTC.